This T cell receptor (beta chain) was captured by sequencing in a study of shared clonotypes between healthy human individuals. With V trimmed by 6 bases and J by 7 bases, 8 bases remained unmatched. The CDR3 loop spans 13 amino acids. Per the germline V gene, CDR1 is ENHRY and CDR2 is SYGVKD. Free of recent acute infections or vaccinations, the donors were healthy HIV-negative adults. Sequencing was performed with immunoSEQ multiplex PCR; in TCRdb, only in-frame clones are kept and a portion is missing. Here the sample spans millions of clones, over 90% being singletons. The chain is built from TRBV10-3 and TRBJ1-1, with 7 bases aligning to TRBD1. Material for sequencing was naive CD4+ T cells from PBMCs. Stated subset: CD45RA+ positively selected. The TCR comes from a man between 18 and 29 years old in good health. Some clones in this sample may be carry-over from other donors' samples. The CDR3 reads CAIRANDRDEAFF. The CDR3 coding sequence is TGTGCCATCAGGGCAAACGACAGGGATGAAGCTTTCTTT.